Listed here are 18 T cell receptor beta chains from one sample, sequenced in a study of cytotoxic CD8 clonotypes in ibrutinib-treated CLL. Only in-frame clones appear in the TCRdb table, and some are missing; sequencing was by immunoSEQ multiplex PCR. The sample has 150,000 to 200,000 clones, nearly 90% seen once. This specimen was PBMCs, taken at disease progression, from a patient treated with ibrutinib. Receptors were obtained from a human donor with chronic lymphocytic leukemia.

This rearrangement joins TRBV6-1 to TRBJ2-7; D is perhaps TRBD2 (6 bases). This CDR3 is 16 amino acids long. Germline CDR1 is MNHNS and CDR2 is SASEGT. With 2 bases removed from V and 1 base from J, the gap between germline ends came to 15 bases. The CDR3 sequence: CASSEPRGTGSYEQYF. The CDR3 DNA sequence: TGTGCCAGCAGTGAACCTCGGGGGACTGGATCCTACGAGCAGTACTTC.

This chain links TRBV6-5 with TRBJ2-7; no definite D call. CDR1 is MNHEY and CDR2 is SVGAGI in the germline V gene. The CDR3 loop spans 14 amino acids. Deletions cut 0 bases from V and 6 bases from J, with 12 bases between. DNA for the CDR3: TGTGCCAGCAGTTACTCTGGAATCACCACCGAGCAGTACTTC. Translated, it gives CASSYSGITTEQYF.

DNA of the CDR3: TGTGCCACCAGCAGAGATTGGGTATCTGGGGCCAACGTCCTGACTTTC. Protein sequence: CATSRDWVSGANVLTF. V usage is TRBV15 and J usage is TRBJ2-6; no definite D call. The CDR3 covers 16 residues. Germline V gene sequence: CDR1 LNHNV, CDR2 YYDKDF (reference sequence). Between the trimmed V and J ends, which lost 0 bases and 1 base, there was a span of 7 bases.

The chain recombines TRBV7-2 with TRBJ2-7; the D is unclear. Deletions cut 3 bases from V and 2 bases from J, with 14 bases between. The length of the CDR3 is 15 residues. Germline loops: CDR1 SGHTA, CDR2 FQGNSA. As DNA, the CDR3 is TGTGCCAGCAGCTTCGATCGGACGGCCACCTACGAGCAGTACTTC. Translation: CASSFDRTATYEQYF.

V and J are TRBV9 and TRBJ2-1; 8 bases are a match to TRBD1. CDR1 is SGDLS, CDR2 YYNGEE, per germline. The ends lost 0 bases at V and 8 bases at J; junction bases unmatched: 10. This CDR3 region has 16 residues. This CDR3 reads CASSVDPGGDNYEQFF. CDR3 nucleotide sequence: TGTGCCAGCAGCGTAGACCCAGGGGGCGACAACTATGAGCAGTTCTTC.

This clone was counted a single time. This chain connects TRBV9 to TRBJ1-1; 7 bases are a match to TRBD1. This CDR3 has 14 amino acids. CDR1 is SGDLS, CDR2 YYNGEE, per germline. V trimming: 4 bases; J trimming: 6 bases; junction bases outside the gene matches: 9. CDR3 in DNA: TGTGCCAGCAGCCCCCGAAACAGGGGATCTGAAGCTTTCTTT. This gives the protein CASSPRNRGSEAFF.

The chain joins TRBV7-9 to TRBJ2-7; 16 nucleotides align to TRBD2. Trimming cost V 7 bases and J 3 bases; bases outside gene matches: 6. There are 16 residues in the CDR3. CDR1 and CDR2 from the germline V gene are SEHNR and FQNEAQ (reference sequence). The CDR3, as DNA: TGTGCCAGCACGGGACTAGCGGGAGGGAGCTTCTACGAGCAGTACTTC. It translates to CASTGLAGGSFYEQYF.

The chain employs TRBV29-1 and TRBJ2-1; D gene ambiguous. The V gene's germline CDR1 is SQVTM and CDR2 ANQGSEA. Trimming left V 2 bases short and J 8 bases short, with 4 bases between. This CDR3 spans 10 amino acids. Here the CDR3 DNA reads TGCAGCGTTGAATCCCATGAGCAGTTCTTC. Its translation: CSVESHEQFF.

The chain carries TRBV18 and TRBJ2-7, with D possibly being TRBD2 (7 bases). Trimming pared 1 base from V and 2 bases from J, leaving 9 bases between. This CDR3 contains 14 residues. The V gene's germline CDR1 is KGHSH and CDR2 LQKENI. The CDR3 coding sequence is TGTGCCAGCTCACCACAGGGGGGGCCCTACGAGCAGTACTTC. This sequence encodes CASSPQGGPYEQYF. The full variable domain, in which reference TRBV18 and TRBJ2-7 provide the parts outside the CDR3, is NAGVMQNPRHLVRRRGQEARLRCSPMKGHSHVYWYRQLPEEGLKFMVYLQKENIIDESGMPKERFSAEFPKEGPSILRIQQVVRGDSAAYFCASSPQGGPYEQYFGPGTRLTVT.

This CDR3 reads CASSPGGRRYQETQYF. The CDR3 DNA reads TGCGCCAGCAGTCCAGGGGGCCGCCGGTACCAAGAGACCCAGTACTTC. The chain uses TRBV23-1 and TRBJ2-5, with 8 bases matching TRBD1. TRBV23-1 is recorded as an ORF, its role being uncertain. Trimming at V came to 4 bases and at J to 0 bases, leaving 7 bases not matched to a gene. This CDR3 contains 16 residues.

The chain couples TRBV7-2 to TRBJ1-1; TRBD1 matches 7 bases. From germline, CDR1 is SGHTA and CDR2 FQGNSA. Unmatched junction bases numbered 12, after V lost 3 bases and J lost 5 bases. The CDR3 is 16 amino acids. The CDR3 here is CASSFVGRGAGTEAFF. The DNA of the CDR3 is TGTGCCAGCAGCTTCGTCGGCAGGGGGGCCGGGACTGAAGCTTTCTTT.

This clone came up once. The V call is TRBV5-6, the J call TRBJ2-1, with D unresolved. Trimming took 1 base from V and 9 from J, leaving 8 bases between them. Germline CDR1 is SGHDT and CDR2 is YYEEEE. CDR3 length: 12 amino acids. DNA of the CDR3: TGTGCCAGCAGCTTGCCCTCAATTGAGCAGTTCTTC. It specifies CASSLPSIEQFF.

This clone was picked up one time. The genes are TRBV13 and TRBJ2-3; tentatively, D is TRBD1 (5 bases). Germline-derived CDR1 and CDR2 are PRHDT and FYEKMQ (reference sequence). The CDR3 extends over 14 amino acids. V was trimmed by 7 bases and J by 2 bases, leaving 13 bases between them. The CDR3: CASISAGPTDTQYF. In nucleotides, the CDR3 is TGTGCCAGCATCTCGGCAGGGCCCACAGATACGCAGTATTTT.

The genes are TRBV2 and TRBJ1-1; TRBD1 is a possible D gene (5 bases). The CDR3 sequence is 13 residues long. Trimming took 1 base from V and 7 from J, leaving 10 bases between them. The germline gives CDR1 SNHLY, CDR2 FYNNEI. CDR3 bases: TGTGCCAGCAGTGAAGATAGGGACCATGAAGCTTTCTTT. The encoded protein is CASSEDRDHEAFF.

J is TRBJ1-2 and V is TRBV2; maybe TRBD1 (6 bases). Per the germline V gene, CDR1 is SNHLY and CDR2 is FYNNEI. V lost 6 bases and J 5 bases, leaving 16 bases between the germline ends. This CDR3 has 14 residues. CDR3 bases: TGTGCCAGCAGGATGGACAGCCAGTCTTATGGCTACACCTTC. Protein product: CASRMDSQSYGYTF. The whole variable domain, filled in from reference TRBV2 and TRBJ1-2, reads EPEVTQTPSHQVTQMGQEVILRCVPISNHLYFYWYRQILGQKVEFLVSFYNNEISEKSEIFDDQFSVERPDGSNFTLKIRSTKLEDSAMYFCASRMDSQSYGYTFGSGTRLTVV.

The V gene is TRBV6-5, the J gene TRBJ2-1, with D possibly TRBD2 on 6 matching bases. The CDR3 is made up of 15 amino acids. CDR1 is MNHEY, CDR2 SVGAGI, per germline. Trimming stripped 0 bases from V and 10 bases from J, with 16 bases between. CDR3 nucleotides: TGTGCCAGCAGTTACTCTGTTGCAGCGGAGGGGGAGCAGTTCTTC. Amino acid sequence: CASSYSVAAEGEQFF.

The J gene is TRBJ2-5, the V gene TRBV5-1; TRBD1 is a possible D gene (6 bases). V lost 2 bases and J 3 bases, leaving 11 bases between the germline ends. The CDR3 is 14 amino acids. The V gene's germline CDR1 is SGHRS and CDR2 YFSETQ. The CDR3 region has the DNA TGCGCCAGCAGCTTCAGGGGTGAGAAAGAGACCCAGTACTTC. Translating it yields CASSFRGEKETQYF.

The chain joins TRBV6-6 to TRBJ2-3; a weak D match, TRBD1 (5 bases). CDR3 length equals 15 residues. Germline V gene sequence: CDR1 MNHNY, CDR2 SVGAGI (reference sequence). V lost 7 bases, J lost 5 bases, and 19 bases lay in between. In nucleotides, the CDR3 is TGTGCCAGCAAGGGCTACCCGCTAGGGGAAGATACGCAGTATTTT. Its translation is CASKGYPLGEDTQYF.